This T cell receptor beta chain emerged from a study of blood T cell repertoires in COVID-19. Study overall: There were acute and convalescent COVID-19 samples, and they came from the United States, Italy and Spain. From T cells, B-cell-depleted T cells, or PBMCs came the material, which was cDNA or gDNA.

The CDR3 contains 13 residues. CDR1 and CDR2 (germline): MNHEY, SVGAGI. The V end lost 6 bases, the J end lost 3 bases, and 12 bases lay between the germline ends. In the study's own analysis: Nucleated cell number was recorded as an estimate derived from reference gene primer amplification. Assay used: immunoSEQ multiplex PCR; TCRdb lists only in-frame clones, some missing. V, J and clone size derive from that table, while D and trimming were established from the DNA sequence. There are about 290,000 clones in the sample; approximately 86% occur only once, and 4.1% lies in the top ten. This TCR came from a woman between 50 and 59 years old with active or convalescent COVID-19. The source material was peripheral blood. J is TRBJ2-7 and V is TRBV6-5; TRBD1 might be the D (6 bases). The DNA for the CDR3 is TGTGCCAGCAGCGGCAGGGGCCACTACGAGCAGTACTTC. Translating gives CASSGRGHYEQYF.